Listed below are T cell receptor beta chains from one sample, sequenced in a study of CD8+ T cells in alopecia areata. Only in-frame clones appear in the TCRdb table, and some are missing; sequencing was by immunoSEQ multiplex PCR. The repertoire consists of fewer than 250,000 clones, with around 60% occurring once and the leading ten covering roughly 0.71%. The sample here was CD4+ T cells sorted from blood, taken at week 4, from a patient treated with tofacitinib. These receptor sequences come from a human donor with alopecia areata. Both conserved end residues are part of each CDR3. The order of the fields is J gene, D gene, clone size, V gene, CDR3 protein, CDR3 DNA. The D gene is left open where the match is weak. Rows may omit the clone size; those that give it use once, few, many or a size class.

j_gene: TRBJ1-5; d_gene: NA; abundance: NA; v_gene: TRBV19; CDR3aa: CASTDLGSNQPQHF; CDR3nt: TGTGCCAGTACCGACTTAGGGAGCAATCAGCCCCAGCATTTT
j_gene: TRBJ1-5; d_gene: TRBD1; abundance: few; v_gene: TRBV30; CDR3aa: CAWRQGRDQPQHF; CDR3nt: TGTGCCTGGAGACAGGGGCGGGATCAGCCCCAGCATTTT
j_gene: TRBJ2-1; d_gene: TRBD1; abundance: few; v_gene: TRBV11-3; CDR3aa: CASSPTGAEQFF; CDR3nt: TGTGCCAGCAGCCCGACAGGGGCAGAGCAGTTCTTC
j_gene: TRBJ2-3; d_gene: TRBD2; abundance: NA; v_gene: TRBV2; CDR3aa: CATRGRERTDTQYF; CDR3nt: TGTGCCACCAGAGGGCGGGAGAGGACAGATACGCAGTATTTT
j_gene: TRBJ1-3; d_gene: TRBD1; abundance: NA; v_gene: TRBV30; CDR3aa: CAWSGGQDPGNTIYF; CDR3nt: TGTGCCTGGAGTGGAGGACAGGACCCTGGAAACACCATATATTTT
j_gene: TRBJ2-7; d_gene: TRBD1; abundance: NA; v_gene: TRBV11-2; CDR3aa: CASRNYRDRAYEQYF; CDR3nt: TGTGCCAGCAGAAACTACCGGGACAGGGCTTACGAGCAGTACTTC
j_gene: TRBJ2-5; d_gene: NA; abundance: few; v_gene: TRBV5-1; CDR3aa: CASSLSQGLGETQYF; CDR3nt: TGCGCCAGCAGCTTATCTCAGGGGCTAGGGGAGACCCAGTACTTC
j_gene: TRBJ1-5; d_gene: TRBD1; abundance: NA; v_gene: TRBV28; CDR3aa: CASSAPQGTNQPQHF; CDR3nt: TGTGCCAGCAGTGCCCCACAGGGGACGAATCAGCCCCAGCATTTT
j_gene: TRBJ2-2; d_gene: TRBD1; abundance: NA; v_gene: TRBV5-6; CDR3aa: CASSYDRATGELFF; CDR3nt: TGTGCCAGCAGCTATGACAGGGCCACCGGGGAGCTGTTTTTT
j_gene: TRBJ2-5; d_gene: TRBD1; abundance: NA; v_gene: TRBV7-8; CDR3aa: CASSLEDRGLGETQYF; CDR3nt: TGTGCCAGCAGCCTAGAGGACAGGGGGCTAGGAGAGACCCAGTACTTC
j_gene: TRBJ2-7; d_gene: NA; abundance: NA; v_gene: TRBV6-5; CDR3aa: CASSYTVAAEQYF; CDR3nt: TGTGCCAGCAGTTACACAGTGGCTGCCGAGCAGTACTTC
j_gene: TRBJ2-4; d_gene: TRBD2; abundance: NA; v_gene: TRBV4-2; CDR3aa: CASSQSGSGGIQYF; CDR3nt: TGTGCCAGCAGCCAGAGTGGTTCCGGGGGGATTCAGTACTTC
j_gene: TRBJ1-5; d_gene: NA; abundance: NA; v_gene: TRBV7-2; CDR3aa: CASSSTDYNQPQHF; CDR3nt: TGTGCCAGCAGCTCCACAGACTACAATCAGCCCCAGCATTTT
j_gene: TRBJ2-7; d_gene: NA; abundance: NA; v_gene: TRBV29-1; CDR3aa: CSVRYGDYEQYF; CDR3nt: TGCAGCGTTCGCTACGGTGACTACGAGCAGTACTTC
j_gene: TRBJ2-7; d_gene: TRBD2; abundance: few; v_gene: TRBV15; CDR3aa: CATSRRAGAYEQYF; CDR3nt: TGTGCCACCAGCAGAAGGGCGGGAGCATACGAGCAGTACTTC
j_gene: TRBJ2-3; d_gene: NA; abundance: few; v_gene: TRBV29-1; CDR3aa: CSVEAFADTQYF; CDR3nt: TGCAGCGTTGAAGCCTTCGCGGATACGCAGTATTTT
j_gene: TRBJ1-1; d_gene: NA; abundance: NA; v_gene: TRBV30; CDR3aa: CAYYRVTEAFF; CDR3nt: TGTGCCTACTACCGAGTCACTGAAGCTTTCTTT
j_gene: TRBJ2-1; d_gene: NA; abundance: NA; v_gene: TRBV29-1; CDR3aa: CSVGYNEQFF; CDR3nt: TGCAGCGTTGGTTACAATGAGCAGTTCTTC
j_gene: TRBJ2-4; d_gene: TRBD2; abundance: once; v_gene: TRBV4-1; CDR3aa: CASSQVWGTSGLAKNIQYF; CDR3nt: TGCGCCAGCAGCCAAGTCTGGGGAACTAGCGGCTTAGCCAAAAACATTCAGTACTTC
j_gene: TRBJ2-2; d_gene: TRBD2; abundance: once; v_gene: TRBV4-1; CDR3aa: CASSRGTSGSRTGELFF; CDR3nt: TGCGCCAGCAGCCGTGGGACTAGCGGGAGCAGAACCGGGGAGCTGTTTTTT
j_gene: TRBJ2-2; d_gene: NA; abundance: NA; v_gene: TRBV2; CDR3aa: CASSEPTGELFF; CDR3nt: TGTGCCAGCAGTGAACCCACCGGGGAGCTGTTTTTT
j_gene: TRBJ2-5; d_gene: NA; abundance: NA; v_gene: TRBV29-1; CDR3aa: CSVRDLGTQYF; CDR3nt: TGCAGCGTCCGGGACTTAGGGACCCAGTACTTC
j_gene: TRBJ1-1; d_gene: TRBD1; abundance: NA; v_gene: TRBV15; CDR3aa: CATSRGQGNTEAFF; CDR3nt: TGTGCCACCAGCCGGGGACAGGGGAACACTGAAGCTTTCTTT
j_gene: TRBJ2-5; d_gene: NA; abundance: NA; v_gene: TRBV2; CDR3aa: CASSTGETQYF; CDR3nt: TGTGCCAGCAGTACCGGGGAGACCCAGTACTTC
j_gene: TRBJ2-5; d_gene: NA; abundance: NA; v_gene: TRBV30; CDR3aa: CAWSEGRTVTQYF; CDR3nt: TGTGCCTGGAGTGAGGGCAGGACAGTCACCCAGTACTTC
j_gene: TRBJ2-1; d_gene: NA; abundance: NA; v_gene: TRBV29-1; CDR3aa: CSVVGVRRNEQFF; CDR3nt: TGCAGCGTTGTGGGGGTACGTAGGAATGAGCAGTTCTTC
j_gene: TRBJ2-5; d_gene: NA; abundance: NA; v_gene: TRBV2; CDR3aa: CASSSSGETQYF; CDR3nt: TGTGCCAGCAGTTCATCTGGGGAGACCCAGTACTTC
j_gene: TRBJ2-5; d_gene: NA; abundance: NA; v_gene: TRBV2; CDR3aa: CASSYRPAGETQYF; CDR3nt: TGTGCCAGCAGTTACAGGCCGGCGGGGGAGACCCAGTACTTC
j_gene: TRBJ2-7; d_gene: TRBD1; abundance: NA; v_gene: TRBV5-1; CDR3aa: CASSLGTGLTSEQYF; CDR3nt: TGCGCCAGCAGCTTGGGGACAGGGTTGACCAGCGAGCAGTACTTC
j_gene: TRBJ2-3; d_gene: NA; abundance: once; v_gene: TRBV29-1; CDR3aa: CSVGKDTQYF; CDR3nt: TGCAGCGTTGGTAAAGATACGCAGTATTTT
j_gene: TRBJ2-4; d_gene: TRBD1; abundance: NA; v_gene: TRBV30; CDR3aa: CAWSVEDRGDIQYF; CDR3nt: TGTGCCTGGAGTGTTGAGGACAGGGGGGACATTCAGTACTTC
j_gene: TRBJ2-2; d_gene: TRBD1; abundance: NA; v_gene: TRBV7-8; CDR3aa: CATWTGVLPGELFF; CDR3nt: TGTGCCACATGGACAGGGGTTTTGCCCGGGGAGCTGTTTTTT
j_gene: TRBJ1-1; d_gene: NA; abundance: once; v_gene: TRBV5-1; CDR3aa: CASSLRTANTEAFF; CDR3nt: TGCGCCAGCAGCCTAAGGACAGCGAACACTGAAGCTTTCTTT
j_gene: TRBJ2-1; d_gene: NA; abundance: NA; v_gene: TRBV7-9; CDR3aa: CASRHGHVNEQFF; CDR3nt: TGTGCCAGCAGACACGGACACGTGAATGAGCAGTTCTTC
j_gene: TRBJ2-2; d_gene: NA; abundance: NA; v_gene: TRBV30; CDR3aa: CAWGSGAGTTGELFF; CDR3nt: TGTGCCTGGGGTTCTGGTGCGGGAACTACCGGGGAGCTGTTTTTT
j_gene: TRBJ1-1; d_gene: NA; abundance: NA; v_gene: TRBV5-1; CDR3aa: CASRPTAGEDTEAFF; CDR3nt: TGCGCCAGCAGGCCCACGGCAGGGGAGGACACTGAAGCTTTCTTT
j_gene: TRBJ2-2; d_gene: TRBD2; abundance: NA; v_gene: TRBV5-1; CDR3aa: CASSSGLAGGPELFF; CDR3nt: TGCGCCAGCAGCTCGGGACTAGCGGGAGGGCCAGAGCTGTTTTTT
j_gene: TRBJ2-7; d_gene: NA; abundance: NA; v_gene: TRBV28; CDR3aa: CASSLSGPYEQYF; CDR3nt: TGTGCCAGCAGTCTTTCGGGACCTTACGAGCAGTACTTC
j_gene: TRBJ1-5; d_gene: NA; abundance: NA; v_gene: TRBV29-1; CDR3aa: CSVGEGRNQPQHF; CDR3nt: TGCAGCGTTGGGGAGGGACGCAATCAACCCCAGCATTTT
j_gene: TRBJ2-1; d_gene: NA; abundance: NA; v_gene: TRBV29-1; CDR3aa: CSPERLGGQGEQFF; CDR3nt: TGCAGCCCAGAGAGGTTGGGGGGTCAAGGTGAGCAGTTCTTC
j_gene: TRBJ1-2; d_gene: NA; abundance: NA; v_gene: TRBV6-5; CDR3aa: CASYPARANYGYTF; CDR3nt: TGTGCCAGCTATCCAGCAAGAGCTAACTATGGCTACACCTTC
j_gene: TRBJ1-1; d_gene: TRBD1; abundance: NA; v_gene: TRBV6-5; CDR3aa: CASSGTGGATEAFF; CDR3nt: TGTGCCAGCTCCGGGACAGGGGGAGCCACTGAAGCTTTCTTT
j_gene: TRBJ1-2; d_gene: NA; abundance: NA; v_gene: TRBV30; CDR3aa: CAWEKRILLGYTF; CDR3nt: TGTGCCTGGGAAAAGAGGATACTACTTGGCTACACCTTC
j_gene: TRBJ1-3; d_gene: NA; abundance: NA; v_gene: TRBV15; CDR3aa: CATSRDLEDTIYF; CDR3nt: TGTGCCACCAGCAGAGATCTTGAAGACACCATATATTTT
j_gene: TRBJ1-2; d_gene: NA; abundance: NA; v_gene: TRBV6-5; CDR3aa: CASSTPGHGYTF; CDR3nt: TGTGCCAGCAGCACACCGGGCCATGGCTACACCTTC
j_gene: TRBJ2-2; d_gene: TRBD2; abundance: NA; v_gene: TRBV5-6; CDR3aa: CASGLAIPGELFF; CDR3nt: TGTGCCAGTGGACTAGCCATCCCCGGGGAGCTGTTTTTT